The 10 T cell receptor beta chains reported below all come from one sample, sequenced in a study of blood T cell repertoires in COVID-19. The table came from immunoSEQ multiplex PCR; TCRdb's copy has only in-frame clones and leaves some out. The sample lists approximately 230,000 clones, about 91% occurring once. Source material: peripheral blood. All receptors come from a woman aged 30 to 39 with COVID-19, enrolled during active disease.

The gene calls are TRBV2 and TRBJ1-5; D is unresolved. CDR1 and CDR2 from the germline V gene are SNHLY and FYNNEI. The length of the CDR3 is 13 residues. The germline V and J ends were trimmed by 4 bases and 5 bases, with 9 bases remaining between them. DNA for the CDR3: TGTGCCAGCAGTGCGTACAGCTATCAGCCCCAGCATTTT. Translating gives CASSAYSYQPQHF. The full variable domain, with the rest looked up from reference TRBV2 and TRBJ1-5, is EPEVTQTPSHQVTQMGQEVILRCVPISNHLYFYWYRQILGQKVEFLVSFYNNEISEKSEIFDDQFSVERPDGSNFTLKIRSTKLEDSAMYFCASSAYSYQPQHFGDGTRLSIL.

This rearrangement joins TRBV3-1 (or the pseudogene TRBV3-2) to TRBJ1-2; 9 nucleotides match TRBD1. The CDR3 consists of 16 residues. V shed 1 base, J shed 4 bases, and the junction held 7 bases outside the gene matches. From germline, CDR1 is LGHDT and CDR2 YNNKEL (reference sequence). The CDR3 region is CASSQALTGGGYGYTF. The CDR3 nucleotides read TGTGCCAGCAGCCAAGCTCTGACAGGGGGAGGCTATGGCTACACCTTC.

This chain links TRBV15 with TRBJ2-7, with a possible D match to TRBD1 (5 bases). CDR3 length equals 15 residues. Trimming left V 0 bases short and J 5 bases short, with 14 bases between. Germline values: CDR1 LNHNV, CDR2 YYDKDF (reference sequence). CDR3 nucleotide sequence: TGTGCCACCAGCAGAGATCAGGGTACAACTCACGAGCAGTACGTC. It codes for CATSRDQGTTHEQYV.

The V gene is TRBV6-5, the J gene TRBJ2-1; 8 positions agree with TRBD2. The CDR3 consists of 14 residues. CDR1 MNHEY and CDR2 SVGAGI come from the germline V gene. Losses at the gene ends were 3 bases for V and 5 bases for J; bases not matched to a gene: 3. In DNA form, the CDR3 reads TGTGCCAGCAGTTATACTAGCGGAGACAATGAGCAGTTCTTC. This encodes CASSYTSGDNEQFF.

The J gene is TRBJ1-5, the V gene TRBV2, with 7 bases identical to TRBD1. This CDR3 contains 16 residues. The trim removed 5 bases at V and 6 bases at J, leaving 13 bases unmatched. Per germline, CDR1 SNHLY and CDR2 FYNNEI. CDR3 amino acids: CASSPSRQGMSQPQHF. The CDR3 DNA sequence: TGTGCCAGCAGTCCGTCCCGACAGGGTATGAGTCAGCCCCAGCATTTT.

The V call is TRBV18, the J call TRBJ2-7; D might be TRBD2 (6 bases). The CDR3 totals 18 residues. The V gene lost 3 bases and the J gene lost 0 bases, with 21 bases spanning the gap. The germline gives CDR1 KGHSH, CDR2 LQKENI. The CDR3 sequence is CASSPVIGGVRNSYEQYF. The CDR3, as DNA: TGTGCCAGCTCACCGGTTATCGGAGGGGTACGCAACTCCTACGAGCAGTACTTC.

The chain employs TRBV13 and TRBJ1-4; TRBD1 aligns across 7 bases. Germline-derived CDR1 and CDR2 are PRHDT and FYEKMQ (reference sequence). This CDR3 has 13 residues. V was pared by 8 bases and J by 3 bases, with 3 bases of the junction left unmatched. The CDR3 DNA follows: TGTGCCAGCTCGGGACAGTCTAATGAAAAACTGTTTTTT. This gives the protein CASSGQSNEKLFF.

The chain couples TRBV12-5 to TRBJ2-2; 9 bases agree with TRBD2. The V segment lost 6 bases and the J segment 1 base; nucleotides outside the gene matches: 6. The germline V gene has CDR1 LGHNT and CDR2 FRNRAP. This CDR3 is built from 16 residues. The CDR3: CASGPASGENTGELFF. The DNA for the CDR3 is TGTGCTAGTGGCCCAGCTAGCGGGGAGAACACCGGGGAGCTGTTTTTT. The full variable domain, its missing parts supplied by reference TRBV12-5 and TRBJ2-2, is DARVTQTPRHKVTEMGQEVTMRCQPILGHNTVFWYRQTMMQGLELLAYFRNRAPLDDSGMPKDRFSAEMPDATLATLKIQPSEPRDSAVYFCASGPASGENTGELFFGEGSRLTVL.

The rearrangement joins TRBV3-1 (or the pseudogene TRBV3-2) to TRBJ2-7; weak D call: TRBD2 (6 bases). Germline V lookup: CDR1 LGHDT, CDR2 YNNKEL (reference sequence). This CDR3 region has 12 residues. The V end lost 2 bases, the J end lost 4 bases, and 6 bases lay between the germline ends. The DNA for the CDR3 is TGTGCCAGCAGCCAACGGGAGTACGAGCAGTACGTC. The encoded protein is CASSQREYEQYV.

CDR3 region: CASSPDGDNEQFF. The CDR3 DNA reads as TGTGCCAGCAGTCCGGACGGGGACAATGAGCAGTTCTTC. The chain combines TRBV2 with TRBJ2-1; tentatively, D is TRBD2 (5 bases). From germline, CDR1 is SNHLY and CDR2 FYNNEI. V lost 5 bases and J lost 5, with 10 bases in between. The CDR3 runs to 13 residues.